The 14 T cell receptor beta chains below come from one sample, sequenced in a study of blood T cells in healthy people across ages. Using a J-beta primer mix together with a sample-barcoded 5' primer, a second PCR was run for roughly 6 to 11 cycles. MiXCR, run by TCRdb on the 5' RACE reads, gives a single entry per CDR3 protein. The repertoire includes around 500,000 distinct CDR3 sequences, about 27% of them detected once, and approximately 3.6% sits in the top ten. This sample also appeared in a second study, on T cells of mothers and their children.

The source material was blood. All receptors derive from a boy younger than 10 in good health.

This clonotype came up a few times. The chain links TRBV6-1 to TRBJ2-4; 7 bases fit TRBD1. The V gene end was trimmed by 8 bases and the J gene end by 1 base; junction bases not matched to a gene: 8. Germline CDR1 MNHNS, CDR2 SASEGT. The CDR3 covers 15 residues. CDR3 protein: CASQDRIGAKNIQYF. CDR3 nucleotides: TGTGCCAGCCAGGACAGGATCGGCGCCAAAAACATTCAGTACTTC.

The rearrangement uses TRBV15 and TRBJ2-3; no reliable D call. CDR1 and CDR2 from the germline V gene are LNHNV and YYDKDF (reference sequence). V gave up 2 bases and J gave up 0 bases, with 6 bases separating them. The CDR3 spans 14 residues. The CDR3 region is CATSRLRSTDTQYF. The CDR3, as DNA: TGTGCCACCAGCAGACTCCGGAGCACAGATACGCAGTATTTT. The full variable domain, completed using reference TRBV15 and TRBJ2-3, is DAMVIQNPRYQVTQFGKPVTLSCSQTLNHNVMYWYQQKSSQAPKLLFHYYDKDFNNEADTPDNFQSRRPNTSFCFLDIRSPGLGDTAMYLCATSRLRSTDTQYFGPGTRLTVL.

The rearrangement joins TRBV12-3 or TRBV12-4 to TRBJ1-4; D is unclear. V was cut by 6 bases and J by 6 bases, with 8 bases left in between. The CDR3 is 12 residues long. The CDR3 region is CASSSFYEKLFF. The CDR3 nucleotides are TGTGCCAGCAGCAGTTTTTATGAAAAACTGTTTTTT.

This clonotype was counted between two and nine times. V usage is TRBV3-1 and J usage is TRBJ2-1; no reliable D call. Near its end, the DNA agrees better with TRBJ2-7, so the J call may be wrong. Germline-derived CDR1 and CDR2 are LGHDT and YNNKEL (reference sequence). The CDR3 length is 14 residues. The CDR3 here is CASSQDNGGYEQYF. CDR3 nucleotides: TGTGCCAGCAGCCAAGATAACGGTGGCTACGAGCAGTACTTC.

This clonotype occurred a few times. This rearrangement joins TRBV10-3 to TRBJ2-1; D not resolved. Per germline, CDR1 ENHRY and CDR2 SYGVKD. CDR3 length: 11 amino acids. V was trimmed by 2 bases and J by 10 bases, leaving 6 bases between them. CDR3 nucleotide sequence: TGTGCCATCAGTGAGGGGCTCGAGCAGTTCTTC. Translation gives CAISEGLEQFF.

CDR3 residues: CASTSSIGSGQETQYF. The CDR3 region has the DNA TGTGCCAGCACCTCCTCGATCGGGAGTGGCCAAGAGACCCAGTACTTC. The chain employs TRBV6-6 and TRBJ2-5, with a tentative D call TRBD2 (6 bases). The V end lost 7 bases, the J end lost 1 base, and 19 bases lay between the germline ends. The CDR3 loop spans 16 amino acids. Germline V lookup: CDR1 MNHNY, CDR2 SVGAGI (reference sequence).

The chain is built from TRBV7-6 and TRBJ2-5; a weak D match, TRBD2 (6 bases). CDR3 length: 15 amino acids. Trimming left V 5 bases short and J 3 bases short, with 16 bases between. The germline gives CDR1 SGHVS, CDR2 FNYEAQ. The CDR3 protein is CASSGGGERKETQYF. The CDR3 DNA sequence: TGTGCCAGCAGCGGAGGAGGGGAGAGGAAAGAGACCCAGTACTTC.

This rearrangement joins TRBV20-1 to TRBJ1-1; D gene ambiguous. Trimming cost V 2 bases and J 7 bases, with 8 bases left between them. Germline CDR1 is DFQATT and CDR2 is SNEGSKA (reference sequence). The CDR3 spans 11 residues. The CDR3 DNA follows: TGCAGTGCTAGATTGGCCGGTGAAGCTTTCTTT. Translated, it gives CSARLAGEAFF.

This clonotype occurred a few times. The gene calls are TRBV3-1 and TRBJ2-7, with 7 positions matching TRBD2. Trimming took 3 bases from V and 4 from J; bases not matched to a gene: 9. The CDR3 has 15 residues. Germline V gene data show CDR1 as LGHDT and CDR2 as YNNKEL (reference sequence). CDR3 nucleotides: TGTGCCAGCAGCCATAGTGGGGGGGACCGTTACGAGCAGTACTTC. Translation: CASSHSGGDRYEQYF.

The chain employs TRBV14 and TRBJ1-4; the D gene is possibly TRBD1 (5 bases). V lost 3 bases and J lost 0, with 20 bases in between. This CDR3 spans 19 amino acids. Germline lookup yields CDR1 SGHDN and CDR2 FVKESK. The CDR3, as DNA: TGTGCCAGCAGCCAGGGGACCCACACCCGAAAGGCAACTAATGAAAAACTGTTTTTT. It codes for CASSQGTHTRKATNEKLFF.

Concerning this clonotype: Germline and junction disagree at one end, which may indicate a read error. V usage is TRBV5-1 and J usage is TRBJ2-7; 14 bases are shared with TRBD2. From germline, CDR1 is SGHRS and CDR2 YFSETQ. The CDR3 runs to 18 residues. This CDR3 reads CAGSLRSGLAGENYEQYF. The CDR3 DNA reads TGCGCCGGCAGCTTGAGATCGGGACTAGCGGGAGAGAACTACGAGCAGTACTTC.

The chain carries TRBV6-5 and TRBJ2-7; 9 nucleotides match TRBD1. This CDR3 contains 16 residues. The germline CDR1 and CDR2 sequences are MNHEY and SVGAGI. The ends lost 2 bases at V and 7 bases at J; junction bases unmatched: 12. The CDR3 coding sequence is TGTGCCAGCAGTTACGCGTGGACAGGGGTATCAGGGGAGCAGTACTTC. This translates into CASSYAWTGVSGEQYF.

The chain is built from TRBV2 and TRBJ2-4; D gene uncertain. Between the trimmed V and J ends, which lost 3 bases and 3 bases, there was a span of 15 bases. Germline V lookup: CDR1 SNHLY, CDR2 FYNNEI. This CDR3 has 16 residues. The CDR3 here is CASSDLVKIGKNIQYF. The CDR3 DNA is TGTGCCAGCAGTGATTTGGTAAAGATAGGCAAAAACATTCAGTACTTC.

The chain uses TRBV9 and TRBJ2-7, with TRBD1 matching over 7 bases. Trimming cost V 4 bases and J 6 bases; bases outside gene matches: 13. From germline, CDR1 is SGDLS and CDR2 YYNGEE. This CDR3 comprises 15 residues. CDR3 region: CASSPRTGWQSEQYF. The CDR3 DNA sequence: TGTGCCAGCAGCCCTCGGACAGGTTGGCAGAGCGAGCAGTACTTC.